This T cell receptor beta chain was captured in a study of CD8 T cells in Susac syndrome. General study findings and limits: By the study's own acknowledgment, its TCR sequencing and HLA analysis included relatively few individuals.

CD8+ and CD4+ T cells were negatively isolated; TEMRA cells were FACS-enriched. Reverse transcription of about 0.45 to 1 ug RNA was carried out with random hexamers. Multiplex PCR with immunoSEQ amplified the TCR beta CDR3 across 54 Vbeta and 13 Jbeta. One entry per CDR3 protein, called by TCRdb with MiXCR from the immunoSEQ multiplex PCR reads. Of some 450,000 distinct CDR3 sequences in the sample, about 85% were seen once. Trimming shortened V by 8 bases and J by 4 bases, and 15 bases separated the two germline ends. The CDR3 has 13 amino acids. Germline V gives CDR1 MNHNS, CDR2 SASEGT. This clonotype showed up just once. What it binds is unknown.

V usage is TRBV6-1 and J usage is TRBJ2-7, with a weak D call TRBD1 (5 bases). This receptor was identified in a human donor with multiple sclerosis. The sequenced sample consisted of CD8+ T cells from PBMCs. The CDR3 sequence: CASGAGLGYEQYF. CDR3 in DNA: TGTGCCAGCGGGGCAGGGCTTGGGTACGAGCAGTACTTC.